Following are 13 T cell receptor beta chains from one sample sequenced in a study of response to subunit inactivated influenza vaccine. TCRdb called the RT-PCR reads again in MiXCR, with one record for every CDR3 protein. The profile shows approximately 500,000 distinct CDR3 sequences, roughly 23% of them singletons. These same records also appear under a second study, on T cells expressing NK-cell markers. From that second work: For TCR beta, cDNA was produced by 5'RACE template switching with UMIs.

The sequenced sample was CD4+ T cells sorted from PBMCs, obtained roughly 12 days after vaccination. All receptors come from a man in his fifties who received an inactivated influenza vaccine.

The CDR3 sequence is CASSLEGAPNEKLFF. CDR3 nucleotides: TGTGCCAGCAGCTTAGAGGGGGCGCCTAATGAAAAACTGTTTTTT. The chain joins TRBV7-9 to TRBJ1-4; TRBD1 matches 7 bases. V lost 1 base, J lost 3 bases, and 2 bases stayed unmatched. CDR3 length: 15 residues. CDR1 SEHNR and CDR2 FQNEAQ come from the germline V gene (reference sequence).

The rearrangement joins TRBV5-1 to TRBJ2-1, with 10 bases identical to TRBD2. J gave up 8 bases and V 3 bases, and 11 bases lay outside the gene matches. The CDR3 spans 16 residues. In germline, CDR1 is SGHRS, CDR2 YFSETQ. CDR3 DNA sequence: TGCGCCAGCAGCTCTCGAGCGGGAGGGGCCTTTTATGAGCAGTTCTTC. Translation gives CASSSRAGGAFYEQFF.

The rearrangement uses TRBV11-2 and TRBJ1-2; D unresolved. CDR3 length equals 13 residues. The V and J ends lost 5 bases and 5 bases respectively, with 12 bases between them. CDR1 SGHAT and CDR2 FQNNGV come from the germline V gene. The CDR3 bases are TGTGCCAGCAGCCGGGGAGTGCCTTATGGCTACACCTTC. Translation gives CASSRGVPYGYTF.

The J gene is TRBJ2-7, the V gene TRBV12-3 or TRBV12-4; D not certain. CDR3 length equals 13 residues. The V and J ends lost 3 bases and 3 bases respectively, with 9 bases between them. The CDR3 DNA is TGTGCCAGCAGTTTGGGCTACTTCTACGAGCAGTACTTC. Translating it yields CASSLGYFYEQYF.

V and J are TRBV15 and TRBJ2-5, with D possibly TRBD1 on 5 matching bases. From germline, CDR1 is LNHNV and CDR2 YYDKDF (reference sequence). V dropped 3 bases and J dropped 2 bases, with 16 bases sitting between them. The CDR3 is made up of 16 amino acids. CDR3 residues: CATSSPQTGYQETQYF. CDR3 coding DNA: TGTGCCACCAGCAGCCCCCAAACAGGTTATCAAGAGACCCAGTACTTC.

This chain links TRBV6-5 with TRBJ2-6; D is tentatively TRBD1 or TRBD2 (5 bases each). Germline loops: CDR1 MNHEY, CDR2 SVGAGI. This CDR3 has 17 residues. The V gene lost 4 bases and the J gene lost 4 bases, with 17 bases spanning the gap. Written as DNA, the CDR3 is TGTGCCAGCAGTTCCTTCCCCTCGGGGCGAGGGGCCAACGTCCTGACTTTC. Encoded protein: CASSSFPSGRGANVLTF.

There are many counts of this clonotype. V usage is TRBV3-1 and J usage is TRBJ2-4, with 14 bases matching TRBD2. The CDR3 is 18 amino acids. Germline V lookup: CDR1 LGHDT, CDR2 YNNKEL (reference sequence). The V gene end was trimmed by 2 bases and the J gene end by 6 bases; junction bases not matched to a gene: 9. Here the CDR3 reads CASSQILPGTSGRNIQYF. As DNA, the CDR3 is TGTGCCAGCAGCCAAATACTTCCCGGGACTAGCGGGAGAAACATTCAGTACTTC. The variable domain in full, completed from reference TRBV3-1 and TRBJ2-4, reads DTAVSQTPKYLVTQMGNDKSIKCEQNLGHDTMYWYKQDSKKFLKIMFSYNNKELIINETVPNRFSPKSPDKAHLNLHINSLELGDSAVYFCASSQILPGTSGRNIQYFGAGTRLSVL.

This clonotype was seen more than once but under ten times. The rearrangement joins TRBV7-3 to TRBJ2-1; TRBD1 is a possible D gene (6 bases). V lost 6 bases and J 10 bases, leaving 22 bases between the germline ends. The CDR3 runs 15 residues. Germline lookup yields CDR1 SGHTA and CDR2 FQGTGA. As DNA, the CDR3 is TGTGCCAGCAGTTCCGGATGGGGGCTCCAGCGAGAGCAGTTCTTC. The encoded protein is CASSSGWGLQREQFF. The variable domain in full, with the rest retrieved from reference TRBV7-3 and TRBJ2-1, is GAGVSQTPSNKVTEKGKYVELRCDPISGHTALYWYRQSLGQGPEFLIYFQGTGAADDSGLPNDRFFAVRPEGSVSTLKIQRTERGDSAVYLCASSSGWGLQREQFFGPGTRLTVL.

This chain links TRBV3-1 with TRBJ1-6; D might be TRBD1 (5 bases). V was clipped by 1 base and J by 6 bases, with 7 bases between them. The CDR3 extends over 14 amino acids. CDR1 and CDR2 from the germline V gene are LGHDT and YNNKEL (reference sequence). CDR3 nucleotides: TGTGCCAGCAGCCAAGTTGGGGGTAATTCACCCCTCCACTTT. It is translated as CASSQVGGNSPLHF.

In regard to this clonotype: Just one base apart from a much larger clone, this may be a read error. This sequence joins TRBV5-1 and TRBJ1-2, with D maybe TRBD1 (5 bases). V was cut by 2 bases and J by 0 bases, with 23 bases left in between. The germline V gene has CDR1 SGHRS and CDR2 YFSETQ. The CDR3 length is 19 residues. CDR3 protein: CASSFLTPGPPHTNYGYTF. For the CDR3, the DNA is TGCGCCAGCAGCTTTCTTACCCCGGGACCGCCGCATACTAACTATGGCTACACCTTC.

This clonotype showed up just a few times. This chain connects TRBV20-1 to TRBJ2-3; D unclear. With 6 bases removed from V and 9 bases from J, the gap between germline ends came to 10 bases. The CDR3 covers 10 residues. The germline CDR1 and CDR2 sequences are DFQATT and SNEGSKA (reference sequence). CDR3 in DNA: TGCAGTGCGTTTTTGGGGACGCAGTATTTT. Residues: CSAFLGTQYF.

This sequence joins TRBV4-2 and TRBJ2-1; D not certain. Germline-derived CDR1 and CDR2 are LGHNA and YNFKEQ. Deletions cut 4 bases from V and 7 bases from J, with 11 bases between. The CDR3 runs 13 residues. The CDR3: CASSPVLENEQFF. Written as DNA, the CDR3 is TGTGCCAGCAGCCCCGTCCTCGAAAATGAGCAGTTCTTC.

This clonotype has only a few counts. The rearrangement links TRBV12-3 or TRBV12-4 to TRBJ1-5; perhaps TRBD1 as D (5 bases). The V gene lost 4 bases and the J gene lost 6 bases, with 13 bases spanning the gap. The CDR3 is 14 amino acids. This chain's CDR3 is CASSSFGGTQPQHF. CDR3 bases: TGTGCCAGCAGTTCCTTTGGGGGAACTCAGCCCCAGCATTTT.